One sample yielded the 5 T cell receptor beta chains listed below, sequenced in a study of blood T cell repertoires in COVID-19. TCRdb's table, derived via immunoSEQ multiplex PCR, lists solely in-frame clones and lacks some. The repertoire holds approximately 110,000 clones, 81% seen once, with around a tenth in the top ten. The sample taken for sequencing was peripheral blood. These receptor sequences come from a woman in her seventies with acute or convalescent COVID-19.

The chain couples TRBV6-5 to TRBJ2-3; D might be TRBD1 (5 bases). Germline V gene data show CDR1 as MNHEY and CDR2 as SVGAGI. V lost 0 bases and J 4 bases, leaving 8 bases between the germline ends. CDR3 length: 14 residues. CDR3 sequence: CASSYSRGSDTQYF. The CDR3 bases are TGTGCCAGCAGTTACTCTAGGGGTTCAGATACGCAGTATTTT.

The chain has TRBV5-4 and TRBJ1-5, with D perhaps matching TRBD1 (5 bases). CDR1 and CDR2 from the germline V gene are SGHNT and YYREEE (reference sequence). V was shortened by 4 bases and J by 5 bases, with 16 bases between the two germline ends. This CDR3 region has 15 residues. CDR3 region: CASSPSPGIDQPQHF. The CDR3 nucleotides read TGTGCCAGCAGCCCAAGTCCAGGGATAGATCAGCCCCAGCATTTT.

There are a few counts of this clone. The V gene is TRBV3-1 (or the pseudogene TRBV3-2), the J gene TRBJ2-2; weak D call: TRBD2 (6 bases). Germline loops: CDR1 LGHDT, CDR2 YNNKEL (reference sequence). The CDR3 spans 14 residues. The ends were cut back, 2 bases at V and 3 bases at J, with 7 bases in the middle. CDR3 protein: CASSQPSDTGELFF. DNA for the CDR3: TGTGCCAGCAGCCAACCTAGCGACACCGGGGAGCTGTTTTTT.

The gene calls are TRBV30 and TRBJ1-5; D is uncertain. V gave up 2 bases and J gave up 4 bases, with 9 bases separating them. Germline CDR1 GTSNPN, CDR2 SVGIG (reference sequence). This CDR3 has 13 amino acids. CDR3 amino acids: CAWSWAGNQPQHF. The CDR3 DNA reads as TGTGCCTGGAGTTGGGCAGGTAATCAGCCCCAGCATTTT.

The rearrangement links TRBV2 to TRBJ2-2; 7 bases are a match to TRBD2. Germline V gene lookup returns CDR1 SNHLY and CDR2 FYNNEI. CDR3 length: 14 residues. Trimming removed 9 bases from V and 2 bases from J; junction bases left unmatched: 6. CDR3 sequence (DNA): TGTGCCAGGGGAGGGACCCTTAACACCGGGGAGCTGTTTTTT. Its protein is CARGGTLNTGELFF.